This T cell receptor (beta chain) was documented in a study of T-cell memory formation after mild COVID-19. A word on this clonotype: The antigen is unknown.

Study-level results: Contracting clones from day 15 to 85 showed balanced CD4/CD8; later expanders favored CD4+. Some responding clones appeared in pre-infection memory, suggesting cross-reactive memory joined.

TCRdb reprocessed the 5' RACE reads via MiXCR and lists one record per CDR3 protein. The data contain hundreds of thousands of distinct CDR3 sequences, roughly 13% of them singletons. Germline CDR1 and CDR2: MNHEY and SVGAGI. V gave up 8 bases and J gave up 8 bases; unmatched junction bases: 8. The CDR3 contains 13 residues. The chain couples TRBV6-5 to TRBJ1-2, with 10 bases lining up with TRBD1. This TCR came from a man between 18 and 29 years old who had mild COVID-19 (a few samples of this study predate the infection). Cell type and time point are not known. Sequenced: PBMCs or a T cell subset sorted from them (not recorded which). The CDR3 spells CASVSGTGEGYTF. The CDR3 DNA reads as TGTGCCAGCGTTTCCGGGACAGGGGAAGGCTACACCTTC.